This TCR beta chain is drawn from a study of beta chain features in type 1 diabetes. The collection from each donor was one heparinised blood draw averaging roughly 100 mL. Purity above 95% was achieved in all sorted populations. This clone was detected only a few times. Its cognate antigen is unknown. Reverse transcribing all isolated RNA meant expressed TCRB transcripts were sequenced. An average around 3.5 million reads came from naive, central memory and regulatory T cell samples. Sequencing used immunoSEQ multiplex PCR; TCRdb keeps in-frame clones, though not all of them. The repertoire consists of about 370,000 clones, with 9.5% to 10% occurring once and the leading ten covering about 0.6%. Findings of the study overall: Individuals with type 1 diabetes displayed fewer insertions and more deletions at VDJ junctions. Moderately but significantly shorter TCRB CDR3s were found in Type 1 diabetes patients in all four CD4+ subsets.

Source material: central memory CD4+ T cells from blood. The sequence derives from a man aged 25 to 40 with type 1 diabetes.

CDR3 nucleotides: TGTGCCAGCAGCCCCATGACTAGCGGGAGGACCGGGGAGCTGTTTTTT. Translated, it gives CASSPMTSGRTGELFF. The chain couples TRBV14 to TRBJ2-2; TRBD2 matches at 13 bases. V dropped 4 bases and J dropped 5; count of bases not matched to a gene: 4. Germline assignment: CDR1 SGHDN and CDR2 FVKESK. This CDR3 region has 16 residues.